The present entry profiles one T cell receptor (beta chain) with its context. Its antigen is still unknown. There are no base qualities to consult, and no much larger clone falls within one base. The data stem from a study of blood T cells in healthy people across ages (dated by TCRdb to the mid-2010s). With respect to the entire study: In model experiments, template switching captured roughly one uniquely barcoded TCR beta cDNA molecule for every two T cells. The study measured age-related changes in TCR beta repertoire diversity using deep sequencing normalized with unique cDNA molecular identifiers. Four age groups were formed from the donors: young (average approximately 15 years), middle-aged (roughly 38), aged (about 62) and long-lived (82). Donors of different ages were randomly distributed across sequencing lanes to avoid experimental bias. The study analyzed two additional independent replicas of 1 million unique cDNA reads from the same blood draw for two donors, one aged 18 to 30 and one aged 80 or older.

The CDR3 runs 11 residues from the cysteine to the phenylalanine. Only CDR3 DNA is held: 33 bases, read in frame from base 1. CDR1 is given as MDHEN and CDR2 as SYDVKM, both from the germline V gene. The trim is 5 bases for V and 10 bases for J, with a gap of 12 bases between the germline ends. Library generation was performed with 5' RACE. Reads for this sample came from an Illumina HiSeq 2500. A second roughly 7 to 11 cycle PCR used a sample-barcoded 5' primer and a J-beta primer mix. A template-switch 5' adaptor carrying 12 random nucleotides introduced a unique molecular identifier onto each TCR beta cDNA molecule. Each sample yielded at least 2.5 million CDR3-containing paired-end reads. All of the RNA was converted into first-strand cDNA using the Mint cDNA synthesis kit, with a TRBC-specific oligonucleotide serving as the primer. Following uracil-DNA glycosylase treatment, a first 18-cycle PCR with universal primers M1SS and BC2_uni_R was performed on all cDNA. In the authors' own workflow: For normalization, 1 million high-quality reads, each with a distinct molecular identifier, were randomly selected from each sample. Reads sharing molecular identifiers were discarded rather than binned into consensus sequences. CDR3 identification, clonotype clustering and error correction used MiTCR with a Q25 quality threshold and the strictest error-elimination algorithm. A nonparametric unseen species model with Euler transformation was used to estimate a lower bound on total TCR beta diversity. TCRdb itself trimmed the public reads at Q25 with fastp, ran MiXCR and retained productive beta chains. Records with the same CDR3 protein are collapsed into one entry carrying the most frequent genes and DNA. TCRdb's processing, not the authors', yielded these V and J calls. The sample table records 1.5 million to 2 million distinct CDR3 sequences; around 48% of these occur just once. The top ten hold approximately 2.1% of the sample.

Donors were a few dozen systemically healthy Caucasian individuals from Russia aged roughly 6 to 100 years. Each donor gave approximately 9.3 milliliters of peripheral blood, collected into EDTA-treated Vacutainer tubes. Ficoll-Paque density-gradient centrifugation was used to isolate PBMCs, with at least 7 million obtained per sample. Trizol reagent was used to extract total RNA from the PBMCs, yielding at least 5.5 micrograms per sample. For every donor, flow cytometry on a PBMC aliquot measured the percentage of naive CD45RAhigh/CD27high T cells. Broad study findings and their caveats: A strong correlation was found between observed TCR beta diversity and the percentage of naive T cells measured by flow cytometry. Bulk unsorted PBMC profiling prevented conclusive comparison of naive and antigen-experienced compartments. Compared with the aged group, the long-lived group had more naive CD4+ T cells, fewer expanded clones and increased TCR diversity, a pattern suggesting age selection. As age increased, observed TCR beta diversity per million T cells dropped in a roughly linear way, and a significant reduction was already evident by age 40. The CMV infection status of donors was not known, potentially confounding age-related changes in expanded clonotypes. Estimates of total diversity from one million sequenced T cells were regarded as lower bounds and underestimates.

The sequencing sample was made of blood. This sequence was found in a woman in her 40s in good health. This receptor chain uses TRBV28 and TRBJ2-7; the D region possibly corresponds to TRBD2 (6 bases align). The sequenced DNA is TGTGCCAGCAGTCGCACTAGCTACCAGTACTTC. This encodes CASSRTSYQYF.